The present T cell receptor beta chain was sequenced within a study of post-analysis software for immune sequencing data. Study summary: The patients showed relapsing-remitting, secondary progressive and progressive-relapsing multiple sclerosis courses. Study-wide results and limits: The study found TRBV5-6, TRBV5-1 and TRBV20-1 among about five TRBV segments more frequent in patients than controls. When the samples were clustered directly with F measure, those that had been prepared in the same batch showed strong co-clustering. Among multiple sclerosis patients, normalized Chao1 diversity was significantly below that of controls.

A word on this clonotype: Its antigen is still unknown.

Libraries were made from TCR beta cDNA, and they carried unique molecular identifiers. TCRdb passed the PCR reads through MiXCR, listing each CDR3 protein once. The sample has about half a million distinct CDR3 sequences, under 40% seen once. The germline V gene encodes CDR1 LGHDT and CDR2 YNNKEL (reference sequence). Trimming shortened V by 0 bases and J by 6 bases, and 15 bases separated the two germline ends. This CDR3 contains 16 residues. This receptor was taken from a girl aged 2-17 years with multiple sclerosis. The source material was blood. The chain employs TRBV3-1 and TRBJ2-1; D uncertain. CDR3 amino acids: CASSQERSLVSNEQFF. The CDR3 DNA is TGTGCCAGCAGCCAAGAAAGGAGCCTAGTTTCCAATGAGCAGTTCTTC.